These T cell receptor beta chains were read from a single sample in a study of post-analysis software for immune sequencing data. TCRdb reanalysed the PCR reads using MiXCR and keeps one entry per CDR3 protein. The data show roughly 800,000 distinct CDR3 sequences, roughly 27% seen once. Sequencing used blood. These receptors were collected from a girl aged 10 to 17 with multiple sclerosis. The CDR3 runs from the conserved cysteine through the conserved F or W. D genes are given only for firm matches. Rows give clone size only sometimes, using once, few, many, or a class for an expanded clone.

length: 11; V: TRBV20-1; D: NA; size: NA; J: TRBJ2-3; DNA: TGCAGTGCTAGCGGGACGCATACGCAGTATTTT; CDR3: CSASGTHTQYF
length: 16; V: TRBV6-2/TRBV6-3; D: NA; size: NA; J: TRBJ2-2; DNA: TGTGCCAGCAACCAAGACAGGTTCGCGAACACCGGGGAGCTGTTTTTT; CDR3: CASNQDRFANTGELFF
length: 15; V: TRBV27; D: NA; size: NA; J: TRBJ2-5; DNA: TGTGCCAGCAGTTTAAAGTGGGGGCTGGACCACGAGCTGTACTTC; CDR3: CASSLKWGLDHELYF
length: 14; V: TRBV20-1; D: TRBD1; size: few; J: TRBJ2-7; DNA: TGCAGTGCCCAGACAGGGATGGGCTCCAACGAGCAGTACTTC; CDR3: CSAQTGMGSNEQYF
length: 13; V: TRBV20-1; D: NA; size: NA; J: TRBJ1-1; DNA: TGCAGTGCTTCTAGGACGCAGAACACTGAAGCTTTCTTT; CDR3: CSASRTQNTEAFF
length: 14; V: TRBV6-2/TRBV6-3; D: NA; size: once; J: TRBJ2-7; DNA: TGTGCCAGCACTCAGGGGACTCTCCCCTACGAGCAGTACTTC; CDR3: CASTQGTLPYEQYF
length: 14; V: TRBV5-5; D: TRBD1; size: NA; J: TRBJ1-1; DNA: TGTGCCGGCAGCAGGGGACAGGGGAACACTGAAGCTTTCTTT; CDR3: CAGSRGQGNTEAFF
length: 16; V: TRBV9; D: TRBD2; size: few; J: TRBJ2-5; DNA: TGTGCCAGCAGCGTAGGAACTAGCGGGATCCAAGAGACCCAGTACTTC; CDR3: CASSVGTSGIQETQYF
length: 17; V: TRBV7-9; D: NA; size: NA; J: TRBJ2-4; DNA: TGTGCCAGCAGCTTACCTTCGGGGGACCGTCGGCATGACATTCAGTACTTC; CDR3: CASSLPSGDRRHDIQYF
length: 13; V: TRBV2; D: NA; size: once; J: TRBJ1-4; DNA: TGTGCCAGCAGGGGTAGCTCAAATGAAAAACTGTTTTTT; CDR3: CASRGSSNEKLFF
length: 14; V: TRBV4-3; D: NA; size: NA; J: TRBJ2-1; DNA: TGCGCCAGCAGCCAAGACTTGGAGGAGGGCCCTGGGTTCTTC; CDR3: CASSQDLEEGPGFF
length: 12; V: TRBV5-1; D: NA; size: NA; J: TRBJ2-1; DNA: TGCGCCAGCAGCTTCACAGGCAATGAGCAGTTCTTC; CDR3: CASSFTGNEQFF
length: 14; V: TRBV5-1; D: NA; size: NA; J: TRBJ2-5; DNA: TGCGCCAGCAGCTTGGTCTACCCGGGGGAGACCCAGTACTTC; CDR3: CASSLVYPGETQYF
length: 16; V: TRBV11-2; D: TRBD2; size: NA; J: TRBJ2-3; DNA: TGTGCCAGCAGTAGAGATATAGGGACTAGCGGGAGATCGCAGTATTTT; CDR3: CASSRDIGTSGRSQYF
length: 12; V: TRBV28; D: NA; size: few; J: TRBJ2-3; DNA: TGTGCCAGCGGCGATAGCACAGATACGCAGTATTTT; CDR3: CASGDSTDTQYF
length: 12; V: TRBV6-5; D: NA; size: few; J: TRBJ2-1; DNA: TGTGCCAGCAGCTACGGGCAGGGTCAGCAGTTCTTC; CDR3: CASSYGQGQQFF
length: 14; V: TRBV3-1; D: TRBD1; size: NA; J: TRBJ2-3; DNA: TGTGCCAGCAGCATGGGACAGACGATGGATACGCAGTATTTT; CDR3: CASSMGQTMDTQYF
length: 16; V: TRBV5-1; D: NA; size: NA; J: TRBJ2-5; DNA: TGCGCCAGCAGCTTGGCCATCGGACAGACCCAAGAGACCCAGTACTTC; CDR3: CASSLAIGQTQETQYF
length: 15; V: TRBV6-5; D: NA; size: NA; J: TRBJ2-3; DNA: TGTGCCAGCAGTTATCCAGGTGGGGGCACAGATACGCAGTATTTT; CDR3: CASSYPGGGTDTQYF
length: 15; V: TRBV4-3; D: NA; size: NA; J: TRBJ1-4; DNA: TGCGCCAGCAGCCGTAGTTGGTCGTCTAATGAAAAACTGTTTTTT; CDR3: CASSRSWSSNEKLFF
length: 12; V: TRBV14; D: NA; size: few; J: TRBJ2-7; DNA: TGTGCCAGCAGCCGACAGTACTACGAGCAGTACTTC; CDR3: CASSRQYYEQYF
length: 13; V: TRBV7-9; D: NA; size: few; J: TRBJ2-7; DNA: TGTGCCAGCAGCTCCTCGAGCTCCTACGAGCAGTACTTC; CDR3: CASSSSSSYEQYF
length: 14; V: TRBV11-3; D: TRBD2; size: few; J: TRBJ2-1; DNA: TGTGCCAGCAGCTTAGCGGGGGGGCCCTATGAGCAGTTCTTC; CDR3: CASSLAGGPYEQFF
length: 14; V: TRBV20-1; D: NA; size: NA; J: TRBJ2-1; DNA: TGCAGTGCTAGAGTCGCCCTCTCCTACAATGAGCAGTTCTTC; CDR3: CSARVALSYNEQFF
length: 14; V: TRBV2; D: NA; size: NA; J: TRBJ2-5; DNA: TGTGCCAGCAGGAACAGGGCCCCTCAAGAGACCCAGTACTTC; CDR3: CASRNRAPQETQYF
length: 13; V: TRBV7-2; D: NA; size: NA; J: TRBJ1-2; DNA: TGTGCCAGCAGTCCACAAACCTACTATGGCTACACCTTC; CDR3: CASSPQTYYGYTF
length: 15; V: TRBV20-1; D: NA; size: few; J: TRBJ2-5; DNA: TGCAGTGCTAGAGATCCCAGGGAGCCGCAAGAGACCCAGTACTTC; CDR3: CSARDPREPQETQYF
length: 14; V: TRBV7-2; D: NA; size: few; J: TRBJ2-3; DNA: TGTGCCAGCAGCTCTCAAGCGGGCACAGATACGCAGTATTTT; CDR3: CASSSQAGTDTQYF
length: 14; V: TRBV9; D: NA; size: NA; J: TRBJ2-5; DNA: TGTGCCAGCAGCGGCCGGGACTTAAAAGAGACCCAGTACTTC; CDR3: CASSGRDLKETQYF
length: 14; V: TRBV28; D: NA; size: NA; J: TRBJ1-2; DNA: TGTGCCAGCAGTCGGACAGAGGTTGATAATGGCTACACCTTC; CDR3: CASSRTEVDNGYTF
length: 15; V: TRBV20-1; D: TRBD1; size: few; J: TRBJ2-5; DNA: TGCAGTGCTAGAGACGGGCAGGGGGCTAGGGAGACCCAGTACTTC; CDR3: CSARDGQGARETQYF
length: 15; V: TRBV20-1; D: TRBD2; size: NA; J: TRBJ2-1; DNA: TGCAGTGCTAGAGTTAAGGCGGGAGGCCCCAATGAGCAGTTCTTC; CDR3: CSARVKAGGPNEQFF
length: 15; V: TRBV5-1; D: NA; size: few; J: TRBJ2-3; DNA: TGCGCCAGCAGCTTGCTCCACCCCACCGCAGATACGCAGTATTTT; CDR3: CASSLLHPTADTQYF
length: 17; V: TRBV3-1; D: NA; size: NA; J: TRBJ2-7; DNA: TGTGCCAGCAGCCAAGTCGGCTTAGGGCCGGTCCGGGGCGAGCAGTACTTC; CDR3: CASSQVGLGPVRGEQYF
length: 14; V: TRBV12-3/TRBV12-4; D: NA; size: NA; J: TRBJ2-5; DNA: TGTGCCAGCAGTTTGAGCAGGAACCAAGAGACCCAGTACTTC; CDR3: CASSLSRNQETQYF